The 18 T cell receptor beta chains reported below all come from one sample, sequenced in a study of cytomegalovirus exposure and HLA in healthy donors. Sequenced by immunoSEQ multiplex PCR; TCRdb stores in-frame clones only, minus some. The table lists over 200,000 clones, 80% to 90% of them singletons. The sequenced material came from PBMCs. These receptors all stem from a woman between 18 and 29 years old in good health and CMV-seronegative.

This chain connects TRBV7-2 to TRBJ1-2, with D uncertain. Trimming cost V 6 bases and J 2 bases, with 19 bases left between them. The CDR3 covers 16 residues. The V gene's germline CDR1 is SGHTA and CDR2 FQGNSA. For the CDR3, the DNA is TGTGCCAGCAGTCCGGTGGATACAGCCCCAAACTATGGCTACACCTTC. Translating gives CASSPVDTAPNYGYTF.

The chain carries TRBV4-1 and TRBJ2-1, with TRBD1 as a possible D gene (6 bases). The germline V gene encodes CDR1 MGHRA and CDR2 YSYEKL. Trimming stripped 3 bases from V and 8 bases from J, with 17 bases between. The CDR3 extends over 15 amino acids. CDR3 sequence (DNA): TGCGCCAGCAGCCATAACACGGACAGATTGGATGAGCAGTTCTTC. Translating it yields CASSHNTDRLDEQFF.

This chain uses TRBV7-9 with TRBJ1-3, with D hard to call. Trimming removed 1 base from V and 0 bases from J, with 10 bases in between. Germline lookup yields CDR1 SEHNR and CDR2 FQNEAQ (reference sequence). CDR3 length: 16 amino acids. The CDR3 nucleotides are TGTGCCAGCAGCTTAGTACCAGGAATCTCTGGAAACACCATATATTTT. As protein: CASSLVPGISGNTIYF.

The chain uses TRBV4-3 and TRBJ2-7, with a possible D match to TRBD1 (5 bases). The CDR3 runs 15 residues. The V gene lost 0 bases and the J gene lost 4 bases, with 13 bases spanning the gap. Germline V gene data show CDR1 as LGHNA and CDR2 as YSLEER. The CDR3 sequence: CASSQDNSGFYEQYF. CDR3 in DNA: TGCGCCAGCAGCCAAGACAATTCAGGGTTTTACGAGCAGTACTTC.

The genes are TRBV11-2 and TRBJ2-2; possibly TRBD2 for D (6 bases). With 1 base removed from V and 6 bases from J, the gap between germline ends came to 15 bases. Looked up from germline, CDR1 is SGHAT and CDR2 is FQNNGV. This CDR3 is 16 amino acids long. The CDR3 region is CASSLGQGGHPGELFF. The CDR3 DNA follows: TGTGCCAGCAGCTTAGGCCAGGGAGGACACCCCGGGGAGCTGTTTTTT. The whole variable domain, remainder taken from reference TRBV11-2 and TRBJ2-2, is EAGVAQSPRYKIIEKRQSVAFWCNPISGHATLYWYQQILGQGPKLLIQFQNNGVVDDSQLPKDRFSAERLKGVDSTLKIQPAKLEDSAVYLCASSLGQGGHPGELFFGEGSRLTVL.

The rearrangement joins TRBV4-1 to TRBJ1-1; D not resolved. The CDR3 has 17 amino acids. Germline CDR1 MGHRA, CDR2 YSYEKL. Trimming took 0 bases from V and 0 from J, leaving 14 bases between them. In DNA form, the CDR3 reads TGCGCCAGCAGCCAAGATGGGGAGGACTGGGTGAACACTGAAGCTTTCTTT. It codes for CASSQDGEDWVNTEAFF.

The count of this clone is one. This chain joins TRBV6-5 and TRBJ1-1; D not resolved. V was trimmed by 8 bases and J by 1 base, leaving 8 bases between them. This CDR3 spans 12 amino acids. CDR1 and CDR2 from the germline V gene are MNHEY and SVGAGI. As DNA, the CDR3 is TGTGCCAGCGTGACTAGGAACACTGAAGCTTTCTTT. Translating gives CASVTRNTEAFF.

V gene TRBV28 combines with J gene TRBJ2-3; 8 bases line up with TRBD1. This CDR3 has 16 amino acids. The germline V gene has CDR1 MDHEN and CDR2 SYDVKM. V shed 6 bases, J shed 1 base, and the junction held 9 bases outside the gene matches. CDR3 sequence (DNA): TGTGCCAGCAGCCACCTCCCGGGACAGGGCACAGATACGCAGTATTTT. As protein: CASSHLPGQGTDTQYF.

The CDR3 sequence is CASSSRAEAFF. CDR3 coding DNA: TGTGCCAGCAGTTCCCGCGCTGAAGCTTTCTTT. This chain links TRBV28 with TRBJ1-1; no clear D. Trimming removed 4 bases from V and 6 bases from J, with 6 bases in between. The CDR3 extends over 11 amino acids. Germline CDR1 and CDR2: MDHEN and SYDVKM.

The CDR3 is CASSPGGLAGEETQYF. DNA of the CDR3: TGCGCCAGCAGCCCCGGGGGGCTAGCGGGGGAGGAGACCCAGTACTTC. The chain employs TRBV5-1 and TRBJ2-5; 10 nucleotides agree with TRBD2. The CDR3 extends over 16 amino acids. V lost 4 bases and J lost 5; bases outside the gene matches: 11. The germline V gene encodes CDR1 SGHRS and CDR2 YFSETQ.

The V call is TRBV2, the J call TRBJ1-5; 7 bases match TRBD1. Germline V gene lookup returns CDR1 SNHLY and CDR2 FYNNEI. V dropped 6 bases and J dropped 3; count of bases not matched to a gene: 8. The CDR3 is 15 residues long. CDR3 in DNA: TGTGCCAGCAGGGGCGGGACAGCCCACAATCAGCCCCAGCATTTT. This translates into CASRGGTAHNQPQHF.

This clone was observed once. The rearrangement joins TRBV4-1 to TRBJ2-3; D is unresolved. Trimming shortened V by 0 bases and J by 4 bases, and 11 bases separated the two germline ends. Germline values: CDR1 MGHRA, CDR2 YSYEKL. CDR3 size: 15 residues. CDR3 residues: CASSQEALPADTQYF. Written as DNA, the CDR3 is TGCGCCAGCAGCCAAGAGGCCCTGCCCGCAGATACGCAGTATTTT.

This sequence joins TRBV27 and TRBJ1-5, with TRBD1 as a possible D gene (5 bases). Germline V gene sequence: CDR1 MNHEY, CDR2 SMNVEV (reference sequence). CDR3 length equals 17 residues. V lost 3 bases and J lost 4, with 19 bases in between. The chain's CDR3 is CASSFLRGGIINQPQHF. CDR3 nucleotide sequence: TGTGCCAGCAGTTTCCTGCGGGGGGGTATTATTAATCAGCCCCAGCATTTT.

The chain employs TRBV19 and TRBJ1-2; TRBD1 matches 9 bases. V was clipped by 3 bases and J by 4 bases; unmatched bases: 6. The CDR3 consists of 15 residues. Germline assignment: CDR1 LNHDA and CDR2 SQIVND (reference sequence). In DNA, the CDR3 is TGTGCCAGTAGTATCAGTTGGGGACAGGGCTATGGCTACACCTTC. The encoded protein is CASSISWGQGYGYTF.

This sequence joins TRBV28 and TRBJ1-2; no definite D call. This CDR3 has 16 residues. Germline V gene lookup returns CDR1 MDHEN and CDR2 SYDVKM. With 7 bases removed from V and 2 bases from J, the gap between germline ends came to 20 bases. CDR3 sequence reads: CASTLNSVPGNYGYTF. CDR3 DNA sequence: TGTGCCAGCACCCTAAACTCCGTACCCGGGAACTATGGCTACACCTTC.

The chain employs TRBV27 and TRBJ2-7; D uncertain. The CDR3 is made up of 14 amino acids. CDR1 and CDR2 from the germline V gene are MNHEY and SMNVEV (reference sequence). Between the trimmed V and J ends, which lost 6 bases and 3 bases, there was a span of 15 bases. In nucleotides, the CDR3 is TGTGCCAGCAGCCCTCGCGCTAGTCGCTACGAGCAGTACTTC. The encoded protein is CASSPRASRYEQYF.

In its sample, this clone was seen once. V and J are TRBV7-3 and TRBJ2-3, with 8 bases identical to TRBD2. This CDR3 contains 13 residues. The germline V gene encodes CDR1 SGHTA and CDR2 FQGTGA. The V segment lost 4 bases and the J segment 6 bases; nucleotides outside the gene matches: 3. The CDR3 region is CASSSGGRDTQYF. CDR3 bases: TGTGCCAGCAGCTCGGGGGGGCGGGATACGCAGTATTTT. Together with reference TRBV7-3 and TRBJ2-3, the CDR3 gives the full variable domain: GAGVSQTPSNKVTEKGKYVELRCDPISGHTALYWYRQSLGQGPEFLIYFQGTGAADDSGLPNDRFFAVRPEGSVSTLKIQRTERGDSAVYLCASSSGGRDTQYFGPGTRLTVL.

This chain links TRBV19 with TRBJ2-4; tentatively, D is TRBD2 (5 bases). Trimming shortened V by 3 bases and J by 7 bases, and 13 bases separated the two germline ends. The CDR3 has 14 amino acids. The V gene's germline CDR1 is LNHDA and CDR2 SQIVND (reference sequence). The CDR3 coding sequence is TGTGCCAGTAGTATCACACTAGAAGGGAACATTCAGTACTTC. Translating it yields CASSITLEGNIQYF.